This is a list of T cell receptor beta chains from one sample in a study of human T cells and chemical hapten exposure. TCRdb re-analysed the RACE reads in MiXCR, keeping a single row per CDR3 protein. Among fewer than 500,000 distinct CDR3 sequences listed, more than 4.5% were seen once. Here the sequenced sample was whole blood, taken in connection with sensitization to the hapten diphenylcyclopropenone (DPC). The receptors were sampled from a woman in her 50s with alopecia areata. Some clones in this sample may be carry-over from other donors' samples. CDR3s leave out the opening cysteine and the closing phenylalanine or tryptophan. The order of the fields is V gene, J gene, D gene, CDR3 protein. The D gene is left open where the match is weak.

TRBV20-1	TRBJ1-4	-	SARDSRANEKLF
TRBV6-1	TRBJ2-4	-	ASSERGPNIQY
TRBV20-1	TRBJ2-7	TRBD1	SASENRGGEQY
TRBV3-1	TRBJ2-7	-	ASSPSWGTYEQY
TRBV28	TRBJ1-1	-	ASSQSGQPHEAF
TRBV6-2/TRBV6-3	TRBJ1-1	-	ASSTSLNTEAF
TRBV5-1	TRBJ2-3	TRBD2	ASSLGQGGADTQY
TRBV6-2/TRBV6-3	TRBJ2-3	-	ASSYSTGTDTQY
TRBV11-2	TRBJ2-7	TRBD1	ASSFGTGGSYEQY
TRBV20-1	TRBJ1-1	TRBD1	SAGTGSDTEAF
TRBV5-1	TRBJ2-6	-	ASSLSGAPGANVLT
TRBV6-1	TRBJ2-1	-	ASTPLGGFSYNEQF
TRBV5-1	TRBJ1-5	-	ASSLAANQPQH
TRBV14	TRBJ1-6	TRBD1	ASSRDRGSNSPLH
TRBV20-1	TRBJ2-5	-	SARDTREYQETQY
TRBV6-5	TRBJ2-2	-	ASGPYVRGLGELF
TRBV7-2	TRBJ1-2	-	ASSNGLGGGYT
TRBV5-1	TRBJ2-7	TRBD1	ASSLSSRGQGEQY
TRBV19	TRBJ2-2	-	ATTSGLGNTGELF
TRBV20-1	TRBJ1-6	TRBD1	SARDGTGGTSPLH
TRBV6-1	TRBJ2-3	-	ASTPGSTDTQY
TRBV6-2/TRBV6-3	TRBJ1-5	-	ASSYGLTSSNQPQH
TRBV20-1	TRBJ2-3	TRBD2	SARATSGGTDTQY
TRBV2	TRBJ2-1	TRBD2	ASSAGLAGMDEQF
TRBV12-5	TRBJ1-1	-	ASDPGGTEAF
TRBV12-3/TRBV12-4	TRBJ1-3	-	ASSAPSGGRAGNTIY
TRBV5-6	TRBJ1-6	-	ASSLGTATNSPLH
TRBV29-1	TRBJ2-1	-	SVLISGSRGGEQF
TRBV29-1	TRBJ2-1	-	SVELVDSSYNEQF
TRBV6-5	TRBJ2-7	-	ASSYSKTSTEQY
TRBV7-9	TRBJ2-5	-	ASSFTSPWTQY
TRBV14	TRBJ1-5	-	ARYKAEPQH